This T cell receptor (beta chain) came from a study of T cells in women clearing cervical HPV infection. Study overall: Blood came at first lesion visit for cases, post-clearance for controls. For cases, blood was sampled a median approximately 150 days after lesion detection, interquartile range roughly 85 to 200 days.

A remark on this clone: No antigen is known for it. The CDR3 goes on 3 residues after the read ends, and that part is filled in from the germline J gene.

Study-wide findings and caveats: TRBV6-7 abundance was lower in cases than controls (0.11% versus 0.16%). Repertoire richness, not evenness, was significantly elevated in CIN3+ cases versus controls.

The table came from immunoSEQ multiplex PCR; TCRdb's copy has only in-frame clones and leaves some out. The sample has fewer than 40,000 clones. Germline V gene sequence: CDR1 KGHSH, CDR2 LQKENI. CDR3 length: 14 residues. With 4 bases removed from V and 2 bases from J, the gap between germline ends came to 11 bases. The chain has TRBV18 and TRBJ1-1; no clear D. The TCR originated in a woman aged 18-70 years with a cervical HPV16 infection that either progressed to CIN3+ or cleared (not recorded which). The sequencing sample was made of blood buffy coat. The sequenced CDR3 bases are TGTGCCAGCTCACAGGAGGGTGTCAACACTGAA. Its protein is CASSQEGVNTE. The complete CDR3 reads CASSQEGVNTEAFF. The full variable domain, with the rest looked up from reference TRBV18 and TRBJ1-1, is NAGVMQNPRHLVRRRGQEARLRCSPMKGHSHVYWYRQLPEEGLKFMVYLQKENIIDESGMPKERFSAEFPKEGPSILRIQQVVRGDSAAYFCASSQEGVNTEAFFGQGTRLTVV.